Presented here are 2 T cell receptor beta chains from one specimen sequenced in a study of T cell responses to AZD1222 COVID-19 vaccine. Measured with immunoSEQ multiplex PCR; TCRdb has only the in-frame clones, and not every one. Of 120,000 or so clones listed, 87% are singletons. This specimen was peripheral blood, taken on day 0 of AZD1222 vaccination. Source of these receptors: an adult in good health.

Only one count was recorded for this clone. This chain links TRBV7-2 with TRBJ2-7, with 13 bases aligning to TRBD2. Trimming removed 5 bases from V and 3 bases from J; junction bases left unmatched: 7. This CDR3 has 16 residues. The germline CDR1 and CDR2 sequences are SGHTA and FQGNSA. CDR3 loop: CASSPSRLAGGYEQYF. CDR3 nucleotides: TGTGCCAGCAGCCCCTCCCGACTAGCGGGAGGCTACGAGCAGTACTTC.

This clone was observed a handful of times. V is TRBV7-9 and J is TRBJ2-1; D not resolved. CDR1 and CDR2 from the germline V gene are SEHNR and FQNEAQ (reference sequence). Deletions cut 6 bases from V and 7 bases from J, with 16 bases between. The CDR3 loop spans 14 amino acids. CDR3 DNA: TGTGCCAGCAGGACGGCTAGTGCTTGGAATGAGCAGTTCTTC. Its translation is CASRTASAWNEQFF.